A selection of T cell receptor beta chains follows, all from one sample in a study of regulatory T cells in long-lasting Graves disease. TCRdb ran MiXCR on the multiplex PCR reads and lists one entry per CDR3 protein. The table records 200,000 to 250,000 distinct CDR3 sequences, around 20% of them present only once. Sequencing used peripheral blood mononuclear cells (PBMCs), obtained at new diagnosis, from a patient treated with antithyroid drugs. The receptors shown here come from a female donor with Graves disease. Each CDR3 is given with its conserved first and last residue. The order of the fields is V gene, clone size, CDR3 length, D gene, J gene, CDR3 protein, CDR3 DNA. The D gene is left open where the match is weak. The listing skips clone size in some rows; elsewhere it reads once, few, many or a size class.

v_gene: TRBV7-2
abundance: medium-sized
len: 14
d_gene: TRBD1
j_gene: TRBJ2-5
CDR3aa: CASSFGTGKETQYF
CDR3nt: TGTGCCAGCAGCTTTGGGACAGGGAAAGAGACCCAGTACTTC

v_gene: TRBV7-2
abundance: many
len: 17
d_gene: NA
j_gene: TRBJ2-3
CDR3aa: CASSLRGSPTATDTQYF
CDR3nt: TGTGCCAGCAGCCTTAGGGGGAGTCCCACAGCCACAGATACGCAGTATTTT

v_gene: TRBV19
abundance: NA
len: 14
d_gene: TRBD2
j_gene: TRBJ2-1
CDR3aa: CASSIEGSGGVQFF
CDR3nt: TGTGCCAGTAGTATAGAAGGTAGCGGGGGGGTGCAGTTCTTC

v_gene: TRBV12-3/TRBV12-4
abundance: many
len: 13
d_gene: NA
j_gene: TRBJ2-3
CDR3aa: CATRRGAPDTQYF
CDR3nt: TGTGCCACCCGGAGGGGGGCCCCAGATACGCAGTATTTT

v_gene: TRBV30
abundance: many
len: 15
d_gene: TRBD1
j_gene: TRBJ2-4
CDR3aa: CAWSPPGQIQNIQYF
CDR3nt: TGTGCCTGGAGTCCCCCGGGACAGATACAAAACATTCAGTACTTC

v_gene: TRBV5-6
abundance: NA
len: 17
d_gene: TRBD1
j_gene: TRBJ1-3
CDR3aa: CASSPGQGFFGGSTIYF
CDR3nt: TGTGCCAGCAGCCCCGGACAGGGATTCTTCGGTGGAAGCACCATATATTTT

v_gene: TRBV30
abundance: many
len: 12
d_gene: NA
j_gene: TRBJ2-1
CDR3aa: CAWGTSYNEQFF
CDR3nt: TGTGCCTGGGGGACCTCCTACAATGAGCAGTTCTTC

v_gene: TRBV6-1
abundance: few
len: 13
d_gene: NA
j_gene: TRBJ2-3
CDR3aa: CASSTDSTDTQYF
CDR3nt: TGTGCCAGCAGTACGGACAGCACAGATACGCAGTATTTT

v_gene: TRBV7-9
abundance: NA
len: 15
d_gene: TRBD1
j_gene: TRBJ1-1
CDR3aa: CASSLFSDRGTEAFF
CDR3nt: TGTGCCAGCAGCTTATTCTCGGACAGGGGAACTGAAGCTTTCTTT

v_gene: TRBV6-1
abundance: NA
len: 16
d_gene: NA
j_gene: TRBJ1-5
CDR3aa: CASSTNRAAGGQPQHF
CDR3nt: TGTGCCAGCAGTACTAACAGGGCGGCCGGTGGTCAGCCCCAGCATTTT

v_gene: TRBV29-1
abundance: many
len: 14
d_gene: NA
j_gene: TRBJ1-2
CDR3aa: CSVERASGNYGYTF
CDR3nt: TGCAGCGTTGAAAGGGCGTCGGGGAACTATGGCTACACCTTC

v_gene: TRBV19
abundance: many
len: 13
d_gene: NA
j_gene: TRBJ2-1
CDR3aa: CASSITRWDEQFF
CDR3nt: TGTGCCAGTAGTATAACGAGGTGGGATGAGCAGTTCTTC

v_gene: TRBV19
abundance: many
len: 12
d_gene: NA
j_gene: TRBJ1-4
CDR3aa: CASSITGEKLFF
CDR3nt: TGTGCCAGTAGTATCACAGGGGAAAAACTGTTTTTT

v_gene: TRBV20-1
abundance: many
len: 15
d_gene: NA
j_gene: TRBJ2-5
CDR3aa: CSASSGARIQETQYF
CDR3nt: TGCAGTGCTAGCTCTGGAGCGAGGATCCAAGAGACCCAGTACTTC

v_gene: TRBV24-1
abundance: NA
len: 14
d_gene: NA
j_gene: TRBJ2-3
CDR3aa: CATEDRRGADTQYF
CDR3nt: TGTGCCACCGAGGACAGACGGGGAGCAGATACGCAGTATTTT

v_gene: TRBV7-3
abundance: many
len: 12
d_gene: NA
j_gene: TRBJ2-1
CDR3aa: CASSSNRGGQFF
CDR3nt: TGTGCCAGCAGCTCAAACCGGGGCGGGCAGTTCTTC

v_gene: TRBV6-1
abundance: few
len: 13
d_gene: NA
j_gene: TRBJ1-4
CDR3aa: CASSEATNEKLFF
CDR3nt: TGTGCCAGCTCAGAGGCAACTAATGAAAAACTGTTTTTT

v_gene: TRBV18
abundance: many
len: 12
d_gene: NA
j_gene: TRBJ1-2
CDR3aa: CASSPSGDGYTF
CDR3nt: TGTGCCAGCTCACCAAGCGGGGATGGCTACACCTTC

v_gene: TRBV4-3
abundance: many
len: 15
d_gene: NA
j_gene: TRBJ1-6
CDR3aa: CASSQSRGANSPLHF
CDR3nt: TGCGCCAGCAGCCAATCCCGGGGCGCGAATTCACCCCTCCACTTT

v_gene: TRBV6-2/TRBV6-3
abundance: many
len: 17
d_gene: TRBD2
j_gene: TRBJ2-7
CDR3aa: CASSDGTSGRAGYEQYF
CDR3nt: TGTGCCAGCAGCGATGGGACTAGCGGGAGGGCCGGGTACGAGCAGTACTTC

v_gene: TRBV7-2
abundance: many
len: 12
d_gene: NA
j_gene: TRBJ2-7
CDR3aa: CASSFRDYEQYF
CDR3nt: TGTGCCAGCAGCTTCCGGGACTACGAGCAGTACTTC

v_gene: TRBV6-1
abundance: many
len: 14
d_gene: NA
j_gene: TRBJ1-3
CDR3aa: CASSALSPGNTIYF
CDR3nt: TGTGCCAGCAGTGCCTTGTCGCCGGGAAACACCATATATTTT

v_gene: TRBV7-8
abundance: NA
len: 13
d_gene: NA
j_gene: TRBJ2-3
CDR3aa: CASSLGMSRTQYF
CDR3nt: TGTGCCAGCAGCTTGGGGATGAGTCGTACGCAGTATTTT

v_gene: TRBV7-2
abundance: many
len: 16
d_gene: TRBD2
j_gene: TRBJ2-2
CDR3aa: CASSSHGLANTGELFF
CDR3nt: TGTGCCAGCAGCTCTCATGGACTAGCGAATACCGGGGAGCTGTTTTTT

v_gene: TRBV5-8
abundance: many
len: 15
d_gene: TRBD1
j_gene: TRBJ1-4
CDR3aa: CASSARGQGYEKLFF
CDR3nt: TGTGCCAGCAGCGCCCGGGGACAGGGGTATGAAAAACTGTTTTTT

v_gene: TRBV28
abundance: many
len: 14
d_gene: TRBD2
j_gene: TRBJ2-5
CDR3aa: CASTPGTTQETQYF
CDR3nt: TGTGCCAGCACTCCCGGGACTACCCAAGAGACCCAGTACTTC

v_gene: TRBV11-2
abundance: many
len: 15
d_gene: NA
j_gene: TRBJ2-4
CDR3aa: CASSLGKLAKNIQYF
CDR3nt: TGTGCCAGCAGCCTAGGGAAGTTAGCCAAAAATATTCAGTACTTC

v_gene: TRBV30
abundance: many
len: 12
d_gene: NA
j_gene: TRBJ1-4
CDR3aa: CAWSDQWGKLFF
CDR3nt: TGTGCCTGGAGTGACCAATGGGGCAAACTGTTTTTT

v_gene: TRBV2
abundance: many
len: 14
d_gene: TRBD1
j_gene: TRBJ1-1
CDR3aa: CASSPQGVVTEAFF
CDR3nt: TGTGCCAGCAGTCCTCAGGGGGTTGTCACTGAAGCTTTCTTT

v_gene: TRBV12-3/TRBV12-4
abundance: many
len: 12
d_gene: NA
j_gene: TRBJ2-3
CDR3aa: CASSETGDTQYF
CDR3nt: TGTGCCAGCTCCGAAACCGGGGATACGCAGTATTTT

v_gene: TRBV20-1
abundance: NA
len: 15
d_gene: TRBD2
j_gene: TRBJ2-3
CDR3aa: CSARLAGGPGDTQYF
CDR3nt: TGCAGTGCTAGACTGGCGGGAGGGCCAGGAGATACGCAGTATTTT

v_gene: TRBV3-1
abundance: many
len: 14
d_gene: NA
j_gene: TRBJ2-2
CDR3aa: CASSQGRSGGELFF
CDR3nt: TGTGCCAGCAGCCAAGGTAGAAGCGGTGGGGAGCTGTTTTTT

v_gene: TRBV6-1
abundance: many
len: 14
d_gene: NA
j_gene: TRBJ1-2
CDR3aa: CASSSATVNYGYTF
CDR3nt: TGTGCCAGCAGCTCCGCGACGGTCAACTATGGCTACACCTTC

v_gene: TRBV12-5
abundance: NA
len: 15
d_gene: TRBD1
j_gene: TRBJ2-1
CDR3aa: CASGPLGTGTDEQFF
CDR3nt: TGTGCTAGTGGTCCCCTCGGGACAGGGACGGATGAGCAGTTCTTC

v_gene: TRBV2
abundance: many
len: 15
d_gene: NA
j_gene: TRBJ1-2
CDR3aa: CASSEIRATAGGYTF
CDR3nt: TGTGCCAGCAGTGAAATCAGGGCGACAGCTGGCGGCTACACCTTC

v_gene: TRBV27
abundance: many
len: 15
d_gene: TRBD1
j_gene: TRBJ1-5
CDR3aa: CASSHRGTGNQPQHF
CDR3nt: TGTGCCAGCAGTCATAGGGGGACAGGCAATCAGCCCCAGCATTTT

v_gene: TRBV15
abundance: few
len: 16
d_gene: TRBD2
j_gene: TRBJ2-4
CDR3aa: CATSRLAGGPINIQYF
CDR3nt: TGTGCCACCAGCAGATTAGCGGGAGGGCCTATAAACATTCAGTACTTC

v_gene: TRBV7-9
abundance: many
len: 10
d_gene: NA
j_gene: TRBJ2-5
CDR3aa: CASSGETQYF
CDR3nt: TGTGCCAGCAGCGGAGAGACCCAGTACTTC

v_gene: TRBV25-1
abundance: many
len: 17
d_gene: NA
j_gene: TRBJ1-4
CDR3aa: CASSELKLTATNEKLFF
CDR3nt: TGTGCCAGCAGTGAGTTGAAGTTAACAGCAACTAATGAAAAACTGTTTTTT

v_gene: TRBV10-3
abundance: many
len: 13
d_gene: NA
j_gene: TRBJ2-7
CDR3aa: CAIRDKGAYEQYF
CDR3nt: TGTGCCATCAGGGACAAGGGGGCCTACGAGCAGTACTTC

v_gene: TRBV6-2/TRBV6-3
abundance: few
len: 19
d_gene: TRBD2
j_gene: TRBJ2-4
CDR3aa: CASSYSVVGRERGKNIQYF
CDR3nt: TGTGCCAGCAGTTACTCGGTCGTTGGGCGGGAGAGGGGCAAAAACATTCAGTACTTC

v_gene: TRBV7-2
abundance: many
len: 17
d_gene: TRBD1
j_gene: TRBJ1-1
CDR3aa: CASRPPGQGAPRTEAFF
CDR3nt: TGTGCCAGCAGACCTCCGGGACAGGGGGCGCCGAGAACTGAAGCTTTCTTT

v_gene: TRBV10-2
abundance: many
len: 17
d_gene: TRBD1
j_gene: TRBJ1-5
CDR3aa: CASSDRQGVVGNQPQHF
CDR3nt: TGCGCCAGCAGTGATCGGCAGGGGGTGGTTGGCAATCAGCCCCAGCATTTT

v_gene: TRBV29-1
abundance: many
len: 13
d_gene: NA
j_gene: TRBJ2-2
CDR3aa: CSVGGANTGELFF
CDR3nt: TGCAGCGTTGGGGGGGCGAACACCGGGGAGCTGTTTTTT

v_gene: TRBV7-9
abundance: NA
len: 16
d_gene: TRBD1
j_gene: TRBJ2-2
CDR3aa: CASRFQGQGNTGELFF
CDR3nt: TGTGCCAGCAGGTTTCAAGGACAGGGCAATACCGGGGAGCTGTTTTTT

v_gene: TRBV30
abundance: many
len: 13
d_gene: NA
j_gene: TRBJ2-7
CDR3aa: CAWSDRSPYEQYF
CDR3nt: TGTGCCTGGAGTGACCGGAGCCCCTACGAGCAGTACTTC

v_gene: TRBV15
abundance: many
len: 17
d_gene: NA
j_gene: TRBJ1-3
CDR3aa: CATRRDWNTHSGNTIYF
CDR3nt: TGTGCCACCAGGAGAGACTGGAACACCCACTCTGGAAACACCATATATTTT

v_gene: TRBV3-1
abundance: many
len: 19
d_gene: TRBD1
j_gene: TRBJ2-1
CDR3aa: CASSQGVSLGTGGVDEQFF
CDR3nt: TGTGCCAGCAGCCAAGGGGTTTCGCTCGGGACAGGGGGAGTGGATGAGCAGTTCTTC

v_gene: TRBV5-1
abundance: many
len: 13
d_gene: NA
j_gene: TRBJ2-5
CDR3aa: CASRLATKETQYF
CDR3nt: TGCGCCAGCAGACTAGCCACAAAAGAGACCCAGTACTTC

v_gene: TRBV9
abundance: few
len: 13
d_gene: NA
j_gene: TRBJ1-2
CDR3aa: CASSFQDTYGYTF
CDR3nt: TGTGCCAGCAGCTTCCAGGACACCTATGGCTACACCTTC